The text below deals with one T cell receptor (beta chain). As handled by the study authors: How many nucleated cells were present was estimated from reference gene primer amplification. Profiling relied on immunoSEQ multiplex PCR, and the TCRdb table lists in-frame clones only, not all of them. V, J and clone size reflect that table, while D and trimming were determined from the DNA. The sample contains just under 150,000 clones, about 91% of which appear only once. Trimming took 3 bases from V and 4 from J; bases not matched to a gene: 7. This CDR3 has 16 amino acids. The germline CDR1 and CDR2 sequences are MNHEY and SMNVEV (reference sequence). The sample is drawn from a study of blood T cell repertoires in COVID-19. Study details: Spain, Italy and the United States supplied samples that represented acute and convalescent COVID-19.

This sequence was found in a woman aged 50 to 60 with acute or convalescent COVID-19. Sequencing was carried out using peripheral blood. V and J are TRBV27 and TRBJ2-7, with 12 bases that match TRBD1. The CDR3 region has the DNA TGTGCCAGCAGTTTCCGGGGACAGGGGGCTCGATACGAGCAGTACTTC. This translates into CASSFRGQGARYEQYF.